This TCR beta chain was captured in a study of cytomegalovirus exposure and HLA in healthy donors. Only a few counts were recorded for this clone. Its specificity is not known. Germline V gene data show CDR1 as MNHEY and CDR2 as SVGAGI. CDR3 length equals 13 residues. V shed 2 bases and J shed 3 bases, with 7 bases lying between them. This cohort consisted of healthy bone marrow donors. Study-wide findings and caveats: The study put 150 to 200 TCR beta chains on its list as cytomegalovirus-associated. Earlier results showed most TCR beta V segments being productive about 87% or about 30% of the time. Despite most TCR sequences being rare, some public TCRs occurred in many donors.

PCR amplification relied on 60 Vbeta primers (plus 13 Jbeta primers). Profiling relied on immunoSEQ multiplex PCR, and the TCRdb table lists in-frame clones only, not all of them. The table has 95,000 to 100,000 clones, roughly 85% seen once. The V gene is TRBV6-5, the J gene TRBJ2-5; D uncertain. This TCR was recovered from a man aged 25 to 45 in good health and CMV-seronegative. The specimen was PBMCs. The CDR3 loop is CASSYLGEETQYF. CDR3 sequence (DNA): TGTGCCAGCAGTTACCTAGGAGAAGAGACCCAGTACTTC.